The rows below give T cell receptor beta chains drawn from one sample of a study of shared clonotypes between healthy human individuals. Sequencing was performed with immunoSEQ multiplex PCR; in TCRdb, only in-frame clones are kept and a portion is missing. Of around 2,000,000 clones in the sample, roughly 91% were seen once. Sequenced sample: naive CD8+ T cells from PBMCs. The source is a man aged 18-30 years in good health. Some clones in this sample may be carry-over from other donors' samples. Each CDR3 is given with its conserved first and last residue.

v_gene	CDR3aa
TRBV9	CASSDGTSGARSYNEQFF
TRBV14	CASSPIQGGYGYTF
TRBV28	CASSSDITSADTQYF
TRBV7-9	CASSPPRPAQDNEQFF
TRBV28	CASSFQETQYF
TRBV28	CATGALNYGYTF
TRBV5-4	CASSWDREVPNEKLFF
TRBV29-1	CSVMDTKNIQYF
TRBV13	CASSSYPDSYEQYF
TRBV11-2	CASSYSPTEQFF
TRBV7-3	CASSFNAGAYNEQFF
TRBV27	CASSLLAGFHEQYF
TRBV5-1	CASSSTGTYYEQYF
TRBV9	CASNVGTGGGGANVLTF
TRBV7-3	CASIASGRTDTQYF
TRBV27	CASSLSPEIEQYF
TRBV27	CASTGGIEQYF
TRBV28	CASSKPRNTMTQFF
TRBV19	CASNAGGQANEQFF
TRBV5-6	CASSWPGDPSTDTQYF
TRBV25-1	CASRPGLNTEAFF
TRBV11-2	CASIRTSVNEQFF
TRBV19	CASTGRAGTGELFF
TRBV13	CASSLKASVNYGYTF
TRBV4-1	CASSQAPIRVGYGYTF
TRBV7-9	CASSPPRTAKIEQYF
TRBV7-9	CATPGGSGANVLTF
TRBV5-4	CASTSADTQYF
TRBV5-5	CASSRGQTSGNTIYF
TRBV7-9	CASSLAGDTGELFF
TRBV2	CASREPGQGNLYEQYF
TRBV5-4	CASSSPMLSGPLSSYNEQFF
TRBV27	CASTTTSYNEQFF
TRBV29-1	CSVVGLGGTAGPYEQYF
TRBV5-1	CASSLVGTGNEQFF
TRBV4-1	CASSDPTSLKGQETQYF
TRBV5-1	CASSLGGASNQPQHF
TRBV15	CATSRARTSADNEQFF
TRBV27	CASSPLGTALTGELFF
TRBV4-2	CASSLENKWGYTF
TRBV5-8	CASSLGADTYNEQFF
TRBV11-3	CASSLANIAGTSYNEQFF
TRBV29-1	CSVLGSDTQYF
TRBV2	CASSAGVRYEQYF
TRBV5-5	CASSLAGGPYEQYF
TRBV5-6	CASSLGARNYNEQFF
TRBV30	CAWSTATGSFGNTIYF
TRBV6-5	CAVQPRTGSKFGYTF
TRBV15	CATSRPGTTGEDGYTF
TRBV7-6	CASSPASSHEQYF
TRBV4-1	CASSPYHTGANVLTF
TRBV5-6	CASSSGPGETQYF
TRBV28	CASSFVGNYGYTF
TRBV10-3	CAISESWTSGYNEQFF
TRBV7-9	CASSPRYGELFF
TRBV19	CASSYGLAGVYEQYF
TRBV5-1	CASNYGGNEQFF